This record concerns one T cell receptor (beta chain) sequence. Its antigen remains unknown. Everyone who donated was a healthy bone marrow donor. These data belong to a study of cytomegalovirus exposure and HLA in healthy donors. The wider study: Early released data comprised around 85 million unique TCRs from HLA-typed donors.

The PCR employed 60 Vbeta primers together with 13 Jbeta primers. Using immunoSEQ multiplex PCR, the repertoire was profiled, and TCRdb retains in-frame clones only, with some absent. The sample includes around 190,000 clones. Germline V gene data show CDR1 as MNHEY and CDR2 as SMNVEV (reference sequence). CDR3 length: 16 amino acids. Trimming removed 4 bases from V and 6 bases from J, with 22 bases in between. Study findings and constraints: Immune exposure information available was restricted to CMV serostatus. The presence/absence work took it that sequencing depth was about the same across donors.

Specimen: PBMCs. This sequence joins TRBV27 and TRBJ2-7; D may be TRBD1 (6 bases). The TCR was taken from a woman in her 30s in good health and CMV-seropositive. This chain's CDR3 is CASSSWLGASASEQYF. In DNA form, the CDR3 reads TGTGCCAGCAGTTCCTGGTTGGGGGCATCCGCCTCCGAGCAGTACTTC.